These 24 T cell receptor beta chains came from one sample sequenced in a study of PD-1 blockade in classical Hodgkin lymphoma. Profiled with immunoSEQ multiplex PCR; TCRdb holds only in-frame clones, not every one. The sample yields tens of thousands of clones, 91% seen once. Documented time point: cycle 4 day 1 (C4D1), after around six weeks of nivolumab. Relapse after autologous stem cell transplantation occurred in every patient, and brentuximab vedotin exposure varied. The sequences come from peripheral blood mononuclear cells (PBMCs), collected before the fourth cycle of nivolumab. The receptors shown here come from a human donor with classical Hodgkin lymphoma.

This clone has just one count. The chain uses TRBV5-1 and TRBJ2-3; D may be TRBD2 (6 bases). The ends were cut back, 3 bases at V and 5 bases at J, with 10 bases in the middle. Germline CDR1 reads SGHRS; CDR2 reads YFSETQ. The CDR3 has 13 residues. The CDR3 DNA is TGCGCCAGCAGCTCTAGCGAGGGAGATACGCAGTATTTT. It specifies CASSSSEGDTQYF.

V and J are TRBV2 and TRBJ1-1; D ambiguous. The V and J ends lost 6 bases and 7 bases respectively, with 9 bases between them. This CDR3 is built from 11 residues. CDR1 is SNHLY and CDR2 is FYNNEI in the germline V gene. DNA for the CDR3: TGTGCCAGCAGCCCCGGGGATGAAGCTTTCTTT. Encoded protein: CASSPGDEAFF.

The rearrangement uses TRBV6-1 and TRBJ1-2, with 9 bases aligning to TRBD1. Trimming took 5 bases from V and 1 from J; bases not matched to a gene: 2. Germline V gives CDR1 MNHNS, CDR2 SASEGT. CDR3 length equals 14 residues. The CDR3 DNA reads as TGTGCCAGCAGTATGGACAGGGGTAACTATGGCTACACCTTC. It specifies CASSMDRGNYGYTF.

The chain joins TRBV10-3 to TRBJ2-7; D not certain. CDR1 is ENHRY and CDR2 is SYGVKD in the germline V gene. The CDR3 spans 13 residues. V dropped 10 bases and J dropped 2 bases, with 15 bases sitting between them. CDR3 region: CATSAHRAYEQYF. The CDR3 region has the DNA TGTGCCACCTCCGCCCACAGAGCCTACGAGCAGTACTTC.

The rearrangement uses TRBV5-4 and TRBJ1-1, with D perhaps TRBD1 (5 bases). Germline CDR1 reads SGHNT; CDR2 reads YYREEE (reference sequence). CDR3 length equals 14 residues. Deletions cut 0 bases from V and 7 bases from J, with 13 bases between. CDR3 nucleotide sequence: TGTGCCAGCAGCTTGGGAGGGCAGGGTGGTGAAGCTTTCTTT. Protein sequence: CASSLGGQGGEAFF.

V is TRBV28 and J is TRBJ2-2, with D unresolved. Trimming shortened V by 5 bases and J by 9 bases, and 7 bases separated the two germline ends. The CDR3 covers 11 residues. Germline V gene data show CDR1 as MDHEN and CDR2 as SYDVKM. CDR3 bases: TGTGCCAGCAGTCCCACTAGGGAGCTGTTTTTT. This codes for CASSPTRELFF.

The chain uses TRBV5-6 and TRBJ2-7; no firm D call. V lost 4 bases and J lost 6, with 14 bases in between. This CDR3 comprises 13 residues. CDR1 is SGHDT, CDR2 YYEEEE, per germline. In DNA form, the CDR3 reads TGTGCCAGCAGCCCGCCGGGCCTAGGCGAGCAGTACTTC. The encoded protein is CASSPPGLGEQYF.

The sample holds one count of this clone. This rearrangement joins TRBV6-1 to TRBJ2-3; D is undetermined. Trimming removed 4 bases at V and 14 bases at J, with 10 bases between. Germline-derived CDR1 and CDR2 are MNHNS and SASEGT. This CDR3 has 10 residues. CDR3 residues: CASSVTLTYF. CDR3 bases: TGTGCCAGCAGTGTTACCCTGACGTATTTT.

The chain is built from TRBV20-1 and TRBJ2-3; TRBD2 matches 7 bases. Germline V gene data show CDR1 as DFQATT and CDR2 as SNEGSKA (reference sequence). The length of the CDR3 is 11 residues. The trim removed 4 bases at V and 6 bases at J, leaving 1 base unmatched. CDR3 sequence reads: CSATGGDTQYF. The CDR3 DNA reads as TGCAGTGCTACCGGGGGGGATACGCAGTATTTT.

The CDR3 sequence is CASSFPRDRPTDTQYF. CDR3 nucleotide sequence: TGTGCCAGCAGTTTCCCCCGGGACAGACCCACAGATACGCAGTATTTT. The V gene is TRBV28, the J gene TRBJ2-3, with 7 positions matching TRBD1. This CDR3 has 16 residues. The trim removed 3 bases at V and 2 bases at J, leaving 8 bases unmatched. The germline gives CDR1 MDHEN, CDR2 SYDVKM.

V and J are TRBV5-1 and TRBJ2-2; D is uncertain. The CDR3 covers 16 residues. CDR1 and CDR2 from the germline V gene are SGHRS and YFSETQ. Trimming shortened V by 0 bases and J by 4 bases, and 13 bases separated the two germline ends. This CDR3 is CASSLVQAPVTGELFF. CDR3 sequence (DNA): TGCGCCAGCAGCTTGGTTCAGGCCCCCGTCACCGGGGAGCTGTTTTTT.

This chain links TRBV2 with TRBJ1-5; weak D call: TRBD1 (6 bases). Trimming left V 4 bases short and J 4 bases short, with 11 bases between. The length of the CDR3 is 14 residues. Germline-derived CDR1 and CDR2 are SNHLY and FYNNEI. The CDR3 nucleotides read TGTGCCAGCAGTGGGCAGGGGCTGAATCAGCCCCAGCATTTT. It codes for CASSGQGLNQPQHF.

The V and J genes are TRBV29-1 and TRBJ2-7; D is possibly TRBD1 (7 bases). The germline V gene has CDR1 SQVTM and CDR2 ANQGSEA. The CDR3 is 11 residues long. CDR3 protein: CRRGQTYEQYF. CDR3 coding DNA: TGCAGGCGGGGACAGACCTACGAGCAGTACTTC.

The chain employs TRBV11-2 and TRBJ2-1; no firm D call. With 4 bases removed from V and 10 bases from J, the gap between germline ends came to 8 bases. CDR1 SGHAT and CDR2 FQNNGV come from the germline V gene. The CDR3 has 11 residues. The CDR3 nucleotides read TGTGCCAGCAGCTCCCGCAGGGAGCAGTTCTTC. Protein: CASSSRREQFF.

The chain couples TRBV7-9 to TRBJ1-2, with D uncertain. Germline CDR1 reads SEHNR; CDR2 reads FQNEAQ (reference sequence). This CDR3 contains 17 residues. Trimming took 1 base from V and 5 from J, leaving 20 bases between them. The chain's CDR3 is CASSLDSLSRPLYGYTF. For the CDR3, the DNA is TGTGCCAGCAGCTTAGATTCTTTAAGCAGGCCGCTTTATGGCTACACCTTC.

The chain recombines TRBV9 with TRBJ1-1, with 8 bases that match TRBD1. Germline V gene data show CDR1 as SGDLS and CDR2 as YYNGEE. CDR3 length: 15 amino acids. Trimming removed 2 bases from V and 0 bases from J; junction bases left unmatched: 3. The CDR3 DNA reads TGTGCCAGCAGCGTGGGGACAGGCATGAACACTGAAGCTTTCTTT. As protein: CASSVGTGMNTEAFF.

The count of this clone is one. The rearrangement uses TRBV19 and TRBJ2-3, with 8 positions matching TRBD2. Trimming removed 11 bases from V and 2 bases from J; junction bases left unmatched: 9. Germline V CDR1 and CDR2: LNHDA, SQIVND (reference sequence). This CDR3 contains 14 residues. CDR3 in amino acids: CASNGGDPTDTQYF. The CDR3 DNA follows: TGTGCCTCCAACGGGGGGGACCCCACAGATACGCAGTATTTT. The full variable domain, with the rest looked up from reference TRBV19 and TRBJ2-3, is DGGITQSPKYLFRKEGQNVTLSCEQNLNHDAMYWYRQDPGQGLRLIYYSQIVNDFQKGDIAEGYSVSREKKESFPLTVTSAQKNPTAFYLCASNGGDPTDTQYFGPGTRLTVL.

This clone was recorded a few times. The rearrangement uses TRBV16 and TRBJ1-1; D remains unclear. Looked up from germline, CDR1 is KGHSY and CDR2 is FQNENV. Trimming cost V 1 base and J 0 bases, with 12 bases left between them. The CDR3 spans 16 residues. CDR3 nucleotides: TGTGCCAGCAGCCAATTAGGTGGGCGATTGAACACTGAAGCTTTCTTT. As protein: CASSQLGGRLNTEAFF.

This chain uses TRBV6-6 with TRBJ1-2; the D is unclear. Germline V gene lookup returns CDR1 MNHNY and CDR2 SVGAGI (reference sequence). The CDR3 is made up of 13 amino acids. V lost 2 bases, J lost 8 bases, and 12 bases lay in between. The CDR3 here is CASSYIPRVGYTF. The DNA for the CDR3 is TGTGCCAGCAGTTACATCCCGAGGGTGGGCTACACCTTC.

V gene TRBV5-1 combines with J gene TRBJ2-3; tentative D call: TRBD2 (6 bases). V was clipped by 0 bases and J by 6 bases, with 8 bases between them. The CDR3 contains 13 residues. CDR1 and CDR2 from the germline V gene are SGHRS and YFSETQ. CDR3 coding DNA: TGCGCCAGCAGCTTGGCCGGAGGGGATACGCAGTATTTT. As protein: CASSLAGGDTQYF.

The chain is built from TRBV2 and TRBJ2-5; D is ambiguous. The CDR3 totals 14 residues. V lost 1 base to trimming and J lost 5 bases, with 11 bases between them. Germline CDR1 and CDR2: SNHLY and FYNNEI. The CDR3 loop reads CASSEGALPETQYF. The CDR3 coding sequence is TGTGCCAGCAGTGAAGGCGCCCTACCGGAGACCCAGTACTTC.

The rearrangement uses TRBV7-2 and TRBJ1-4; tentatively, D is TRBD1 (6 bases). CDR3 length: 17 amino acids. Germline CDR1 and CDR2: SGHTA and FQGNSA. Trimming cost V 1 base and J 3 bases, with 15 bases left between them. The CDR3 nucleotides are TGTGCCAGCAGCTTAGTAAAGAACGCAGGGGCTAATGAAAAACTGTTTTTT. Translating gives CASSLVKNAGANEKLFF.

J is TRBJ1-5 and V is TRBV7-8; 8 bases align to TRBD1. The V segment lost 0 bases and the J segment 6 bases; nucleotides outside the gene matches: 7. The CDR3 length is 16 residues. The germline CDR1 and CDR2 sequences are SGHVS and FQNEAQ. In DNA, the CDR3 is TGTGCCAGCAGCTTAGCCGTGGACAGGGTGGGTCAGCCCCAGCATTTT. Protein product: CASSLAVDRVGQPQHF.

This clone occurred once. V gene TRBV6-1 combines with J gene TRBJ2-4; D ambiguous. This CDR3 is 18 amino acids long. Trimming removed 4 bases at V and 4 bases at J, with 23 bases between. Germline V gene data show CDR1 as MNHNS and CDR2 as SASEGT. The CDR3 DNA follows: TGTGCCAGCAGTGTCTCCCGGAAAGCTCCCGACCCGAAAAACATTCAGTACTTC. This translates into CASSVSRKAPDPKNIQYF.